This T cell receptor beta chain stems from a study of relationships among human T cell subsets. Points from the study as a whole: Bead-based sorting did not rule out CD4+CD8+ double-positive cells. Th1, Th2 and regulatory T cells shared many CDR3 sequences.

The T cell receptor alpha and beta CDR3 regions were amplified from mRNA by semiquantitative ARM-PCR. Exponential amplification used communal superprimers after tagged nested gene-specific primers in ARM-PCR. Nested primers were removed by exonuclease before the second PCR round. Each CDR3 protein is one row after TCRdb ran MiXCR on the multiplex PCR reads. The data hold approximately 15,000 distinct CDR3 sequences, with roughly 64% observed a single time. The CDR3 has 15 amino acids. Trimming shortened V by 6 bases and J by 2 bases, and 14 bases separated the two germline ends. Germline CDR1 is SNHLY and CDR2 is FYNNEI. Remarks on this clonotype: Its antigen is unknown.

This rearrangement joins TRBV2 to TRBJ2-1; perhaps TRBD2 as D (5 bases). The specimen was total T cells sorted from blood. The TCR was taken from a man in his forties in good health. The CDR3 region is CASSATYGAYNEQFF. The CDR3 DNA reads TGTGCCAGCAGCGCGACCTACGGGGCCTACAATGAGCAGTTCTTC.